This T cell receptor (beta chain) was captured by sequencing in a study of shared clonotypes between healthy human individuals. Method: immunoSEQ multiplex PCR; TCRdb's copy keeps in-frame clones and lacks some. In the table there are around 700,000 clones, roughly 78% of which are singletons. CDR3 size: 13 residues. From germline, CDR1 is SQVTM and CDR2 ANQGSEA. Trimming shortened V by 2 bases and J by 5 bases, and 12 bases separated the two germline ends. The TCR sequence derives from a woman between 25 and 40 years old in good health. Sequencing was performed on memory CD4+ T cells sorted from blood. Sample subset: CD45RA-negative fraction. This sequence joins TRBV29-1 and TRBJ2-5; D perhaps matches TRBD2 (6 bases). DNA for the CDR3: TGCAGCGTTGAAAGGGACTTAGGCGAGACCCAGTACTTC. This sequence encodes CSVERDLGETQYF.